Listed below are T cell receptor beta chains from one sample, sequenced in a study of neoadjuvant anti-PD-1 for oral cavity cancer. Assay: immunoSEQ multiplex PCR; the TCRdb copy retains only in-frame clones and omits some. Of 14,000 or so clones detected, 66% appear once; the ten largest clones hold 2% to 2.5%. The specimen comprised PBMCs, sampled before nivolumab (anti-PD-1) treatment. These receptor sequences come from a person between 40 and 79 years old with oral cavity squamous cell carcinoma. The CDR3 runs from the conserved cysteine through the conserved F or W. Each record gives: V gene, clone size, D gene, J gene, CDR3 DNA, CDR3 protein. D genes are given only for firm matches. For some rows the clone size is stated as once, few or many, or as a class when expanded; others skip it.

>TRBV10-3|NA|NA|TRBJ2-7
TGTGCCATCAGTGAGGCCCTAGCCGACGAGCAGTACTTC
CAISEALADEQYF
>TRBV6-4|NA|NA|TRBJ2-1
TGTGCCAGCAGCGTCGCTAATGAGCAGTTCTTC
CASSVANEQFF
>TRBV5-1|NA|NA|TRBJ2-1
TGCGCCAGCAGCTTACGACAGGCTTACAATGAGCAGTTCTTC
CASSLRQAYNEQFF
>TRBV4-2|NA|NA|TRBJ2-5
TGTGCCAGCAGCCCTGAGACAGACCAAGAGACCCAGTACTTC
CASSPETDQETQYF
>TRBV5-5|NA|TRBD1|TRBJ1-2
TGTGCCAGCAGTCTTGACAGGGTTAACTATGGCTACACCTTC
CASSLDRVNYGYTF
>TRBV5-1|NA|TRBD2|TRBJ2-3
TGCGCCAGCAGCCGCGGGGGAGCGGGGACGGGAGATACGCAGTATTTT
CASSRGGAGTGDTQYF
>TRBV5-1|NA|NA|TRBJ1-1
TGCGCCAGCAGCTTGGCCGGGCCTAACACTGAAGCTTTCTTT
CASSLAGPNTEAFF
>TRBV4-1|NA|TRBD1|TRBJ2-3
TGCGCCAGCAGCCCGGGACAGGGACCCACAGATACGCAGTATTTT
CASSPGQGPTDTQYF
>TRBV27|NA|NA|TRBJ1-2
TGTGCCAGCAGGCAGGATGTTAACTATGGCTACACCTTC
CASRQDVNYGYTF
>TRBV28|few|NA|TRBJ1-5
TGTGCCAGCAGTTCGGGCCTATCGCAGCCCCAGCATTTT
CASSSGLSQPQHF
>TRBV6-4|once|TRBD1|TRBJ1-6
TGTGCCAGCAGCACAACGACAGGGAGCCTTTCACCCCTCCACTTT
CASSTTTGSLSPLHF
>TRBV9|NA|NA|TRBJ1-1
TGTGCCAGCAGCCCCCACACGGGGCTCAACACTGAAGCTTTCTTT
CASSPHTGLNTEAFF
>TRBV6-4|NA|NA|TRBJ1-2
TGTGCCAGCACCCCCTCCCTTTCTAACTATGGCTACACCTTC
CASTPSLSNYGYTF
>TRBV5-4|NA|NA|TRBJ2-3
TGTGCCAGCAGCTTGGACAGCACAGATACGCAGTATTTT
CASSLDSTDTQYF
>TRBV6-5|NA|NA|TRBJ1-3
TGTGCCAGCAGTTACTCGTGGGGTAATGGAAACACCATATATTTT
CASSYSWGNGNTIYF
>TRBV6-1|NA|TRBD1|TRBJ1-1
TGTGCCAGCTTGGAGGGGGCGGGCGGCACTGAAGCTTTCTTT
CASLEGAGGTEAFF
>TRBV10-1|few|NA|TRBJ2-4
TGCGCCAGCAGTGATCCAGGGGAACGAGCCAAAAACATTCAGTACTTC
CASSDPGERAKNIQYF
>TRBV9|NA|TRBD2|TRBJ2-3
TGTGCCAGCAGCGCTAGACTAGCGAGCACAGATACGCAGTATTTT
CASSARLASTDTQYF
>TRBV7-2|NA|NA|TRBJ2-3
TGTGCCAGCAGCTTGGGCACACTATACACAGATACGCAGTATTTT
CASSLGTLYTDTQYF
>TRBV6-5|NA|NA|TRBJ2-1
TGTGCCAGCAGCCTTAGCGGAGCCTTCTACAATGAGCAGTTCTTC
CASSLSGAFYNEQFF
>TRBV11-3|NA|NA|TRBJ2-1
TGTGCCAGCAGCTTAGGCGGGGTATCCGACAATGAGCAGTTCTTC
CASSLGGVSDNEQFF
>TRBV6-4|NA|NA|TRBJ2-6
TGTGCCAGCAGGGACTCTGGGGCCAACGTCCTGACTTTC
CASRDSGANVLTF
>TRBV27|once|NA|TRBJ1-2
TGTGCCAGCAGTCCCAGGGTAATCAGCAACTATGGCTACACCTTC
CASSPRVISNYGYTF
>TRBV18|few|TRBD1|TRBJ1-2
TGTGCCAGCTGTCCGGGACAGGGTTATGGCTACACCTTC
CASCPGQGYGYTF
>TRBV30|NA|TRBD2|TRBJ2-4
TGTGCCTGGAGTGTAAGGCGGATTGCGGGGGATCTAGCCAAAAACATTCAGTACTTC
CAWSVRRIAGDLAKNIQYF